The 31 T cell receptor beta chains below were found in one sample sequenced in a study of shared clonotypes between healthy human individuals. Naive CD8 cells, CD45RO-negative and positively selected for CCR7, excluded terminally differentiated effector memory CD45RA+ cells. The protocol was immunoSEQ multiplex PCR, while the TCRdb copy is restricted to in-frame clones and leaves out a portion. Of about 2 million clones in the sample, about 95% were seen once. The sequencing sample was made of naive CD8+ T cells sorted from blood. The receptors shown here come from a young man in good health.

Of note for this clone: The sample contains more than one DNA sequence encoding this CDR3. CDR3 amino acids: CASSLTGFYEQYF. CDR3 nucleotides: TGTGCCAGCAGTTTAACGGGCTTCTACGAGCAGTACTTC. The chain recombines TRBV27 with TRBJ2-7; D is ambiguous. Germline V lookup: CDR1 MNHEY, CDR2 SMNVEV (reference sequence). V shed 2 bases and J shed 3 bases, with 8 bases lying between them. The CDR3 runs 13 residues.

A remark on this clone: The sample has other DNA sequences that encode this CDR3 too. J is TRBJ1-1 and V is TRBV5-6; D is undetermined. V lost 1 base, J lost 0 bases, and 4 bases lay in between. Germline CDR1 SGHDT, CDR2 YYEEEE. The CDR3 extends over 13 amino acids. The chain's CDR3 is CASSLLMNTEAFF. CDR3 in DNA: TGTGCCAGCAGCTTGCTGATGAACACTGAAGCTTTCTTT.

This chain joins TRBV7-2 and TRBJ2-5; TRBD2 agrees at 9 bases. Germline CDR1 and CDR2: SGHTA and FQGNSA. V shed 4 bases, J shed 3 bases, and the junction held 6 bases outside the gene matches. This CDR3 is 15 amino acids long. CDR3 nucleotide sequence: TGTGCCAGCAGCTCTCTAGCGGGGCGGGAAGAGACCCAGTACTTC. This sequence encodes CASSSLAGREETQYF.

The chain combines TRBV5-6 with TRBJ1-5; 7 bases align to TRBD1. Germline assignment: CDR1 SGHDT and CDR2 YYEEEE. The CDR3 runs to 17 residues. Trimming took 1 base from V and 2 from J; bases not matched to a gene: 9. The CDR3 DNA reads TGTGCCAGCAGCTTGCTCAAGGGGGCGGTGGGCAATCAGCCCCAGCATTTT. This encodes CASSLLKGAVGNQPQHF.

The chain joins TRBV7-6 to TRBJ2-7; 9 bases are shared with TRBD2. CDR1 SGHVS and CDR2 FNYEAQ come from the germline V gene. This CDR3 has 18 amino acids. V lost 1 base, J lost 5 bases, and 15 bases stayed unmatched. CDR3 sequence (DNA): TGTGCCAGCAGCTTAGTAGTAGCGTGGCTAGCGGGATATGACGAGCAGTACTTC. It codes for CASSLVVAWLAGYDEQYF.

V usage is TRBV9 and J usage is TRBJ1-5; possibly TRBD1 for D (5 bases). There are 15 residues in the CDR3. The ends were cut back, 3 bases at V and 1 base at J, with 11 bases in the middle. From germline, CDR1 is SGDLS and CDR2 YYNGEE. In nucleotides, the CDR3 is TGTGCCAGCAGCGCTACAGGAGGAAGCAATCAGCCCCAGCATTTT. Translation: CASSATGGSNQPQHF.

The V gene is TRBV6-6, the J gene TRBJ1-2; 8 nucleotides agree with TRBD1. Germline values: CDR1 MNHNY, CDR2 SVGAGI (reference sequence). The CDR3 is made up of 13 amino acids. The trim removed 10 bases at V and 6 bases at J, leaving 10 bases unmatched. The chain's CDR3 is CATFGQGGDGYTF. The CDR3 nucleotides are TGTGCCACTTTTGGACAGGGAGGGGATGGCTACACCTTC.

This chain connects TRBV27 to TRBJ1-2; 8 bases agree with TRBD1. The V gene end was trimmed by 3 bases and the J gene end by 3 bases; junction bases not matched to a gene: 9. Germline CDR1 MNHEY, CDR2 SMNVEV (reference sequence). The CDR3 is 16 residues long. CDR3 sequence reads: CASSFLQGVPHYGYTF. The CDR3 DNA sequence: TGTGCCAGCAGTTTCCTACAGGGGGTTCCGCACTATGGCTACACCTTC.

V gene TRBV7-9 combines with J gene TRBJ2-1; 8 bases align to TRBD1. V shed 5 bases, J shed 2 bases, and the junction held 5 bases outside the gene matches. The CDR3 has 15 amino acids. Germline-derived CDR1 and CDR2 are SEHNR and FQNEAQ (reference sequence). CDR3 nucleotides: TGTGCCAGCAGCAGGCCAGGGGGCACCTACAATGAGCAGTTCTTC. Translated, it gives CASSRPGGTYNEQFF.

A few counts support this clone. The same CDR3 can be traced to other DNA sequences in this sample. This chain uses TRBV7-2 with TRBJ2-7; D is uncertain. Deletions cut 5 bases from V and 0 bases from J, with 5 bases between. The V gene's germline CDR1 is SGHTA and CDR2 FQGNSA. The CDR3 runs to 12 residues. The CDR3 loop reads CASSPSSYEQYF. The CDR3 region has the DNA TGTGCCAGCAGCCCGAGCTCCTACGAGCAGTACTTC.

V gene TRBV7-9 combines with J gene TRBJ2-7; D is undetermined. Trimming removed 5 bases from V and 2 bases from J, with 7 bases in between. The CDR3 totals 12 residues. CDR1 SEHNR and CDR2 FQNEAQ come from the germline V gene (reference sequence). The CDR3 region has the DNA TGTGCCAGCAGCAGCGCGACCTACGAGCAGTACTTC. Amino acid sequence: CASSSATYEQYF. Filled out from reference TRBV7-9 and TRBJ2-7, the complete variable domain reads DTGVSQNPRHKITKRGQNVTFRCDPISEHNRLYWYRQTLGQGPEFLTYFQNEAQLEKSRLLSDRFSAERPKGSFSTLEIQRTEQGDSAMYLCASSSATYEQYFGPGTRLTVT.

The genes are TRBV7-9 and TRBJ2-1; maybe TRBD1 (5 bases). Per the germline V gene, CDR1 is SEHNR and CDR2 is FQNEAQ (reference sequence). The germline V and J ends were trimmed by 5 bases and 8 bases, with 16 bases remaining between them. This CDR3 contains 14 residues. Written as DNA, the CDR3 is TGTGCCAGCAGCCACCGGGTTCAGGGCTATGAGCAGTTCTTC. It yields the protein CASSHRVQGYEQFF.

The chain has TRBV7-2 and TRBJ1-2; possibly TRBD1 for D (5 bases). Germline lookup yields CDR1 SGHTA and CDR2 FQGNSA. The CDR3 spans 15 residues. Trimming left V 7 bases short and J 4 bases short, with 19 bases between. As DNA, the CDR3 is TGTGCCAGCACCCATGGGGCAGAGGTCAGCTATGGCTACACCTTC. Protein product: CASTHGAEVSYGYTF.

In DNA form, the CDR3 reads TGTGCCAGCAGCTTGGGGACAGGGGGCGCCTCCTACGAGCAGTACTTC. Translation gives CASSLGTGGASYEQYF. The rearrangement uses TRBV5-5 and TRBJ2-7, with 11 bases matching TRBD1. The CDR3 is made up of 16 amino acids. CDR1 and CDR2 from the germline V gene are SGHKS and YYEKEE (reference sequence). V lost 0 bases to trimming and J lost 0 bases; unmatched junction nucleotides: 2. Full variable domain (remainder filled in from reference TRBV5-5 and TRBJ2-7): DAGVTQSPTHLIKTRGQQVTLRCSPISGHKSVSWYQQVLGQGPQFIFQYYEKEERGRGNFPDRFSARQFPNYSSELNVNALLLGDSALYLCASSLGTGGASYEQYFGPGTRLTVT.

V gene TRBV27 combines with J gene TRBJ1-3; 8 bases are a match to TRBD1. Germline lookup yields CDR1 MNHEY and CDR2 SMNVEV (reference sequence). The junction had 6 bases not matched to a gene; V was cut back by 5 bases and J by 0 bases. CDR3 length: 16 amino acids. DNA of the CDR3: TGTGCCAGCAGTCCGCAGGGGGCGAACTCTGGAAACACCATATATTTT. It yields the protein CASSPQGANSGNTIYF.

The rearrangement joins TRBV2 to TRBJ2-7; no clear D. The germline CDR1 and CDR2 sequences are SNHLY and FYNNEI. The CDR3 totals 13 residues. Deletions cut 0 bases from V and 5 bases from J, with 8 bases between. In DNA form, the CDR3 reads TGTGCCAGCAGTGAAGCCCAGGAACACGAGCAGTACTTC. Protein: CASSEAQEHEQYF. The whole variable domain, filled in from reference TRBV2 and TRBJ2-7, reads EPEVTQTPSHQVTQMGQEVILRCVPISNHLYFYWYRQILGQKVEFLVSFYNNEISEKSEIFDDQFSVERPDGSNFTLKIRSTKLEDSAMYFCASSEAQEHEQYFGPGTRLTVT.

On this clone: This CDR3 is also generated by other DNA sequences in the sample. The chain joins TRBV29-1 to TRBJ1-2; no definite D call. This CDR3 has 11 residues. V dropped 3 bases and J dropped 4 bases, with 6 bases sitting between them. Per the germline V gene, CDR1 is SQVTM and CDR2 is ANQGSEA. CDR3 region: CSVDGLYGYTF. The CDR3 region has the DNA TGCAGCGTTGATGGCCTCTATGGCTACACCTTC.

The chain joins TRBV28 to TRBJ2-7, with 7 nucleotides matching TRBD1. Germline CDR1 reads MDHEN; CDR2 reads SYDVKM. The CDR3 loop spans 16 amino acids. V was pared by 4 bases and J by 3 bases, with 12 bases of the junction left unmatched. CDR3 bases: TGTGCCAGCAGTTCAAACCTCGGACAGGCCCACTACGAGCAGTACTTC. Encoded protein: CASSSNLGQAHYEQYF. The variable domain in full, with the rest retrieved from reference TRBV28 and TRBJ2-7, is DVKVTQSSRYLVKRTGEKVFLECVQDMDHENMFWYRQDPGLGLRLIYFSYDVKMKEKGDIPEGYSVSREKKERFSLILESASTNQTSMYLCASSSNLGQAHYEQYFGPGTRLTVT.

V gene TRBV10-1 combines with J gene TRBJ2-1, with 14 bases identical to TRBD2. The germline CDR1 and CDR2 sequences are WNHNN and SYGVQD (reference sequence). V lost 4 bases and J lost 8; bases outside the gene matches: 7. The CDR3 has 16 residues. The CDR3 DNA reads TGCGCCAGCAGTGGGACCCCGGGACTAGCGGGAGATGAGCAGTTCTTC. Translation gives CASSGTPGLAGDEQFF.

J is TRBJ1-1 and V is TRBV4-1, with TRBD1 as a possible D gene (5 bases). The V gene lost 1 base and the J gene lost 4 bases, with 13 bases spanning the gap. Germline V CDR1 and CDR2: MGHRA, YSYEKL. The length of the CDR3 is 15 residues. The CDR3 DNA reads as TGCGCCAGCAGCCAAGGGTCAGGGTCGGGCACTGAAGCTTTCTTT. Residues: CASSQGSGSGTEAFF.

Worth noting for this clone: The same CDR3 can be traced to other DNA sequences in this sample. This CDR3 reads CASSQGPGTNTEAFF. CDR3 DNA: TGCGCCAGCAGCCAGGGCCCCGGGACCAACACTGAAGCTTTCTTT. The chain couples TRBV4-1 to TRBJ1-1; D perhaps matches TRBD1 (5 bases). Germline V lookup: CDR1 MGHRA, CDR2 YSYEKL. The CDR3 is made up of 15 amino acids. V was pared by 3 bases and J by 2 bases, with 13 bases between.

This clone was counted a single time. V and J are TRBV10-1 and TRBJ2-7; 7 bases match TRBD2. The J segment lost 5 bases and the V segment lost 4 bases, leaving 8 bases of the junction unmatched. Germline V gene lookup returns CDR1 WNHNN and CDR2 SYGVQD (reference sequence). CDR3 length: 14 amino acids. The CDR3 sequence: CASSADGGSHEQYF. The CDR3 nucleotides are TGCGCCAGCAGTGCGGACGGGGGGAGCCACGAGCAGTACTTC.

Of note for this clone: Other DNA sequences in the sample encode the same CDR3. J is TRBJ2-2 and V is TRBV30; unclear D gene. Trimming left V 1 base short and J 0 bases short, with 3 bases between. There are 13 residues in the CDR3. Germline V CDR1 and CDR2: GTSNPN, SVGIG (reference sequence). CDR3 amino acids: CAWSEANTGELFF. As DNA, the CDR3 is TGTGCCTGGAGTGAAGCGAACACCGGGGAGCTGTTTTTT.

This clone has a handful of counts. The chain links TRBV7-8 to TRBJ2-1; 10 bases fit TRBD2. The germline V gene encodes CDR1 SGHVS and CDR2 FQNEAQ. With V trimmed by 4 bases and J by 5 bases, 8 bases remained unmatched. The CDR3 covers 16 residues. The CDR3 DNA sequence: TGTGCCAGCAGCTCCGTTAGCGGGAGGACTGACAATGAGCAGTTCTTC. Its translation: CASSSVSGRTDNEQFF.

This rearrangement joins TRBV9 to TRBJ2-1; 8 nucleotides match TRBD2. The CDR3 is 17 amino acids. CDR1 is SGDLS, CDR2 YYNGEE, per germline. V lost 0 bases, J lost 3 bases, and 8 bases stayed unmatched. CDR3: CASSVEGGLAGYNEQFF. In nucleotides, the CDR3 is TGTGCCAGCAGCGTAGAAGGTGGCCTAGCGGGCTACAATGAGCAGTTCTTC. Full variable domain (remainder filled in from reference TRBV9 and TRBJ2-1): DSGVTQTPKHLITATGQRVTLRCSPRSGDLSVYWYQQSLDQGLQFLIQYYNGEERAKGNILERFSAQQFPDLHSELNLSSLELGDSALYFCASSVEGGLAGYNEQFFGPGTRLTVL.

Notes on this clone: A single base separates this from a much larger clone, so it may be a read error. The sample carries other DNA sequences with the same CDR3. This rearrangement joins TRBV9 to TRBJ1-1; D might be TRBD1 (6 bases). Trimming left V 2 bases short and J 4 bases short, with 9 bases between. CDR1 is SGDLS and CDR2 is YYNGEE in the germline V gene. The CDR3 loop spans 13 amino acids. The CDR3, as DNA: TGTGCCAGCAGCGTCGGGGGGGCCACTGAAGCTTTCTTT. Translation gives CASSVGGATEAFF.

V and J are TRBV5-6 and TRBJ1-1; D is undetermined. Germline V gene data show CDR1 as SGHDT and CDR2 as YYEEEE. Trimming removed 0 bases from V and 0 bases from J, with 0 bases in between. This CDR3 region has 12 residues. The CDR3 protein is CASSLVNTEAFF. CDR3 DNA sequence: TGTGCCAGCAGCTTGGTGAACACTGAAGCTTTCTTT.

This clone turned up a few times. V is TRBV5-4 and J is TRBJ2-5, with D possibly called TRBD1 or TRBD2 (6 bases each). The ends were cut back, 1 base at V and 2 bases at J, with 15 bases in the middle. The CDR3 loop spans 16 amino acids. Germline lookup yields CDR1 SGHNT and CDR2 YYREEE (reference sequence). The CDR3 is CASSLLEEGTQETQYF. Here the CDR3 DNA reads TGTGCCAGCAGCTTGTTGGAGGAGGGGACACAAGAGACCCAGTACTTC.

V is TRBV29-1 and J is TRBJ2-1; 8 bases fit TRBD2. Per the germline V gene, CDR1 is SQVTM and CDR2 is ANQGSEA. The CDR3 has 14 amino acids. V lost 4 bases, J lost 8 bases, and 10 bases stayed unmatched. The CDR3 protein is CSVVGTSGSYEQFF. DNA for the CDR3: TGCAGCGTTGTGGGCACGAGCGGGAGCTATGAGCAGTTCTTC.

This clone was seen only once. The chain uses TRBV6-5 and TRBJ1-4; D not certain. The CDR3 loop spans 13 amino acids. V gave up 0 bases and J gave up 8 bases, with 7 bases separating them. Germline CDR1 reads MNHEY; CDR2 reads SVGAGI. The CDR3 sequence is CASSYSFKEKLFF. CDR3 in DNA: TGTGCCAGCAGTTACTCGTTTAAGGAAAAACTGTTTTTT.

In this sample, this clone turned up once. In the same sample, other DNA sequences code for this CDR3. CDR3 sequence reads: CASSDLGGETQYF. CDR3 nucleotide sequence: TGTGCCAGCAGTGATTTAGGGGGAGAGACCCAGTACTTC. The J gene is TRBJ2-5, the V gene TRBV2; D is perhaps TRBD1 (6 bases). V was trimmed by 3 bases and J by 4 bases, leaving 9 bases between them. CDR1 is SNHLY and CDR2 is FYNNEI in the germline V gene. The CDR3 has 13 residues.